The rows below give T cell receptor beta chains drawn from one sample of a study of vaccination and CD4 T cells after COVID-19. TCRdb passed the PCR reads through MiXCR, listing each CDR3 protein once. This sample has 20,000 or so distinct CDR3 sequences, with over 40% found just once. Their target antigens are unknown. The starting material was CD4+ T cells from blood, cultured in vitro, obtained after SARS-CoV-2 vaccination. Every receptor here comes from a human donor who had recovered from COVID-19. The CDR3 runs from the conserved cysteine through the conserved F or W.

TRBV20-1	TRBJ2-1	16	CSAEEVGLADYNEQFF
TRBV20-1	TRBJ1-2	16	CSAREDRGLGNYGYTF
TRBV4-3	TRBJ1-3	15	CASSQESGAIDTIYF
TRBV11-3	TRBJ2-1	16	CASSPPAGQGLHEQFF
TRBV19	TRBJ1-2	14	CASTNPGHHYGYTF
TRBV20-1	TRBJ1-2	12	CSARWGGYGYTF
TRBV6-1	TRBJ1-3	15	CASRPDRASGNTIYF
TRBV7-7	TRBJ2-5	16	CASSPTGGVLGETQYF
TRBV7-9	TRBJ2-3	15	CASSLDAGEVHTQYF
TRBV28	TRBJ1-6	12	CASRSYNLPLHF
TRBV4-2	TRBJ2-1	16	CASSQEGARGVDEQFF
TRBV19	TRBJ1-1	14	CASSQGLSNTEAFF
TRBV6-1	TRBJ1-1	15	CASSQNGGRNTEAFF
TRBV7-9	TRBJ2-2	17	CASSLPPLAGVTGELFF
TRBV20-1	TRBJ2-3	13	CSVPGQGTDTQYF
TRBV6-1	TRBJ2-3	16	CAISSGLAGRADTQYF
TRBV6-1	TRBJ1-5	15	CASSPRALVRQPQHF
TRBV6-4	TRBJ2-5	15	CASRGRQGARETQYF
TRBV2	TRBJ2-2	16	CASSEASLAGHGELFF
TRBV4-3	TRBJ2-4	15	CASSQSQGLRGIQYF
TRBV15	TRBJ2-3	21	CATSRPRGASGTGGETDTQYF
TRBV11-2	TRBJ2-1	11	CASSSVHEQFF
TRBV12-3/TRBV12-4	TRBJ1-2	13	CASSPGQGQGYTF
TRBV25-1	TRBJ1-1	14	CASSQTGTNTEAFF
TRBV28	TRBJ2-1	15	CASSTAGTSYNEQFF
TRBV12-3/TRBV12-4	TRBJ1-2	14	CASSLQGAPWGYTF
TRBV4-2	TRBJ1-2	13	CASSQEGQGGYTF
TRBV7-2	TRBJ2-7	15	CASSFAGGVSYEQYF
TRBV6-2/TRBV6-3	-	13	CASRGTSGSEQYF
TRBV5-4	TRBJ1-6	15	CASSFATGDNSPLHF
TRBV27	TRBJ2-7	15	CASSLYSRTAYEQYF
TRBV5-5	TRBJ1-6	17	CASSWDEYRGLNSPLHF
TRBV6-1	TRBJ1-2	15	CASSPGVGANYGYTF
TRBV6-5	TRBJ1-2	15	CASSYGDRDIYGYTF
TRBV19	TRBJ1-1	12	CASQGGVSEAFF
TRBV20-1	TRBJ1-5	15	CSAREVGWSNQPQHF
TRBV20-1	TRBJ1-1	14	CSARPGEGGTEAFF
TRBV7-2	TRBJ1-5	16	CASSPRRGDSNQPQHF
TRBV27	TRBJ1-5	15	CASSFSGGGNQPQHF
TRBV20-1	TRBJ2-7	15	CSASPPRDSSYEQYF
TRBV6-4	TRBJ1-6	16	CASTPRDRGGNSPLHF
TRBV6-1	TRBJ2-7	14	CASSEGPRGYEQYF